The 20 T cell receptor beta chains below all came from one sample that was sequenced in a study of shared clonotypes between healthy human individuals. The assay was immunoSEQ multiplex PCR, and TCRdb's table has in-frame clones only and misses some. The sample yields about 1.5 million clones, approximately 96% seen once. Sequenced sample: naive CD4+ T cells sorted from blood. Subset reported: CD45RA+ positively selected. The source of these receptors is a man aged 25 to 45 in good health.

The table lists this clone with a count of one. The chain has TRBV7-2 and TRBJ1-2; TRBD1 agrees at 9 bases. The CDR3 totals 15 residues. Germline-derived CDR1 and CDR2 are SGHTA and FQGNSA. The J segment lost 2 bases and the V segment lost 1 base, leaving 2 bases of the junction unmatched. DNA for the CDR3: TGTGCCAGCAGCTTAGAAGGGACAGGGAACTATGGCTACACCTTC. Its protein product is CASSLEGTGNYGYTF.

The rearrangement joins TRBV4-3 to TRBJ2-1; 16 bases agree with TRBD2. V trimming: 4 bases; J trimming: 3 bases; junction bases outside the gene matches: 6. This CDR3 is 18 amino acids long. Germline values: CDR1 LGHNA, CDR2 YSLEER. The CDR3 sequence is CASSPGTSGRAVYNEQFF. CDR3 DNA sequence: TGCGCCAGCAGCCCCGGGACTAGCGGGAGGGCCGTCTACAATGAGCAGTTCTTC.

V and J are TRBV7-2 and TRBJ2-1; D may be TRBD1 (7 bases). The CDR3 covers 15 residues. The V gene's germline CDR1 is SGHTA and CDR2 FQGNSA. V shed 8 bases and J shed 8 bases, with 22 bases lying between them. CDR3 sequence (DNA): TGTGCCAGCGGGGGGAGTTCCACAGGGGTGGATGAGCAGTTCTTC. Encoded protein: CASGGSSTGVDEQFF.

V and J are TRBV18 and TRBJ1-1, with D maybe TRBD1 (6 bases). The germline gives CDR1 KGHSH, CDR2 LQKENI. The CDR3 covers 17 residues. Trimming stripped 3 bases from V and 2 bases from J, with 19 bases between. The CDR3 region is CASSPLAGRGLNTEAFF. The CDR3 bases are TGTGCCAGCTCACCTCTCGCGGGCAGGGGACTAAACACTGAAGCTTTCTTT.

The chain joins TRBV5-1 to TRBJ1-2; D is undetermined. Trimming took 0 bases from V and 8 from J, leaving 14 bases between them. CDR3 length: 14 amino acids. The germline gives CDR1 SGHRS, CDR2 YFSETQ. The CDR3: CASSLDTRFSGYTF. The CDR3 bases are TGCGCCAGCAGCTTGGATACGCGTTTTTCCGGCTACACCTTC.

The chain uses TRBV5-1 and TRBJ2-5, with 12 positions matching TRBD2. CDR1 is SGHRS, CDR2 YFSETQ, per germline. V trimming: 3 bases; J trimming: 2 bases; junction bases outside the gene matches: 2. This CDR3 comprises 15 residues. The CDR3 DNA reads as TGCGCCAGCAGCTGGGGACTAGCGGGTCAAGAGACCCAGTACTTC. It specifies CASSWGLAGQETQYF.

This chain joins TRBV9 and TRBJ1-2; D might be TRBD1 (5 bases). In germline, CDR1 is SGDLS, CDR2 YYNGEE. Trimming removed 2 bases from V and 3 bases from J, with 14 bases in between. The CDR3 is 15 amino acids. CDR3 DNA sequence: TGTGCCAGCAGCGTGAGTCAGGGCGGTTACTATGGCTACACCTTC. It specifies CASSVSQGGYYGYTF.

The chain has TRBV7-2 and TRBJ1-2; a weak D match, TRBD1 (5 bases). Germline V gives CDR1 SGHTA, CDR2 FQGNSA. Trimming pared 8 bases from V and 8 bases from J, leaving 21 bases between. The CDR3 is made up of 14 amino acids. The CDR3, as DNA: TGTGCCAGCTCCTTAGCGACAGTATCCTCCGGCTACACCTTC. Protein sequence: CASSLATVSSGYTF.

This clone appeared a single time. The chain links TRBV10-2 to TRBJ2-5; a possible D gene is TRBD2 (5 bases). CDR1 and CDR2 (germline): WSHSY, SAAADI. Trimming stripped 6 bases from V and 3 bases from J, with 11 bases between. This CDR3 spans 13 amino acids. CDR3 in DNA: TGCGCCAGCAGAGATACTAGTGAAGAGACCCAGTACTTC. It translates to CASRDTSEETQYF.

This chain links TRBV11-2 with TRBJ1-1, with 9 nucleotides matching TRBD1. Germline CDR1 reads SGHAT; CDR2 reads FQNNGV. V trimming: 3 bases; J trimming: 1 base; junction bases outside the gene matches: 3. The CDR3 is 15 residues long. Written as DNA, the CDR3 is TGTGCCAGCAGCTTGCGGACAGGGGAGAACACTGAAGCTTTCTTT. It codes for CASSLRTGENTEAFF.

The V call is TRBV18, the J call TRBJ2-7; perhaps TRBD1 as D (5 bases). Germline V gene sequence: CDR1 KGHSH, CDR2 LQKENI. V lost 2 bases to trimming and J lost 3 bases, with 17 bases between them. This CDR3 region has 16 residues. The CDR3 DNA sequence: TGTGCCAGCTCACCAGCCCCGGGTCCGCAGGGCTACGAGCAGTACTTC. Its translation is CASSPAPGPQGYEQYF.

The genes are TRBV7-2 and TRBJ2-5; a possible D gene is TRBD2 (6 bases). The CDR3 sequence is 15 residues long. Deletions cut 2 bases from V and 6 bases from J, with 16 bases between. The germline V gene encodes CDR1 SGHTA and CDR2 FQGNSA. CDR3 bases: TGTGCCAGCAGCTTAAAGACCGCGGGACTCAAGACCCAGTACTTC. Residues: CASSLKTAGLKTQYF.

The genes are TRBV18 and TRBJ2-6; D may be TRBD2 (6 bases). CDR1 and CDR2 (germline): KGHSH, LQKENI. V was shortened by 6 bases and J by 3 bases, with 18 bases between the two germline ends. CDR3 length equals 17 residues. CDR3 sequence: CASSLAAGRSGANVLTF. The CDR3 DNA is TGTGCCAGCTCCCTGGCGGCGGGACGAAGTGGGGCCAACGTCCTGACTTTC. Combining the CDR3 with reference TRBV18 and TRBJ2-6 gives the whole variable domain NAGVMQNPRHLVRRRGQEARLRCSPMKGHSHVYWYRQLPEEGLKFMVYLQKENIIDESGMPKERFSAEFPKEGPSILRIQQVVRGDSAAYFCASSLAAGRSGANVLTFGAGSRLTVL.

The chain combines TRBV4-3 with TRBJ2-6; 9 nucleotides line up with TRBD1. The V segment lost 3 bases and the J segment 2 bases; nucleotides outside the gene matches: 11. Germline V gene data show CDR1 as LGHNA and CDR2 as YSLEER. The CDR3 extends over 19 amino acids. DNA for the CDR3: TGCGCCAGCAGCCAGGGGCTCCCGGGACAGGGTGCTGGGGCCAACGTCCTGACTTTC. Protein sequence: CASSQGLPGQGAGANVLTF.

This clone was recorded only once. This rearrangement joins TRBV27 to TRBJ2-1; a possible D gene is TRBD1 (7 bases). Trimming removed 3 bases at V and 8 bases at J, with 20 bases between. Germline CDR1 is MNHEY and CDR2 is SMNVEV (reference sequence). This CDR3 region has 16 residues. The CDR3 reads CASSFLTGGTADEQFF. CDR3 nucleotides: TGTGCCAGCAGTTTTCTCACTGGCGGGACAGCAGATGAGCAGTTCTTC.

Details on this clone: The identical CDR3 is also encoded by other nucleotide sequences in the sample. The chain is built from TRBV5-1 and TRBJ2-7; D gene ambiguous. Trimming removed 3 bases at V and 4 bases at J, with 8 bases between. Germline CDR1 and CDR2: SGHRS and YFSETQ. CDR3 length: 12 residues. The CDR3 sequence is CASSSDSYEQYF. The CDR3 coding sequence is TGCGCCAGCAGCTCGGATTCGTACGAGCAGTACTTC.

This clone showed up just once. Here the CDR3 DNA reads TGTGCCAGCACCGACAGAGGCTCCTACAATGAGCAGTTCTTC. Protein: CASTDRGSYNEQFF. The rearrangement uses TRBV5-4 and TRBJ2-1, with D perhaps matching TRBD1 (5 bases). V was pared by 6 bases and J by 0 bases, with 10 bases between. The length of the CDR3 is 14 residues. Germline V gene lookup returns CDR1 SGHNT and CDR2 YYREEE (reference sequence).

Comments on this clone: Other DNA sequences in this sample translate to the same CDR3. The chain employs TRBV5-1 and TRBJ2-5; D remains ambiguous. The CDR3 covers 14 residues. The germline V gene encodes CDR1 SGHRS and CDR2 YFSETQ. With 0 bases removed from V and 1 base from J, the gap between germline ends came to 7 bases. CDR3 nucleotide sequence: TGCGCCAGCAGCTTGGACCCAGGCCAAGAGACCCAGTACTTC. It codes for CASSLDPGQETQYF.

J is TRBJ2-4 and V is TRBV5-6, with 8 positions matching TRBD2. Trimming removed 2 bases from V and 8 bases from J; junction bases left unmatched: 9. Germline loops: CDR1 SGHDT, CDR2 YYEEEE. This CDR3 has 15 residues. The CDR3 nucleotides read TGTGCCAGCAGCTTCCGAAGAGTGCGGGAGGACATTCAGTACTTC. It encodes CASSFRRVREDIQYF.

This sequence joins TRBV28 and TRBJ2-2; TRBD2 is a possible D gene (6 bases). Germline V gives CDR1 MDHEN, CDR2 SYDVKM. The CDR3 is 13 amino acids. V lost 5 bases and J 9 bases, leaving 13 bases between the germline ends. The chain's CDR3 is CASSRAGMRELFF. CDR3 coding DNA: TGTGCCAGCAGTCGGGCGGGGATGAGGGAGCTGTTTTTT.